This T cell receptor (beta chain) was identified during a study of blood T cell repertoires in COVID-19. Across the study: Researchers got acute and convalescent COVID-19 samples from the United States, Italy and Spain.

The table came from immunoSEQ multiplex PCR; TCRdb's copy has only in-frame clones and leaves some out. The repertoire holds around 500,000 clones, with roughly 90% as singletons. Enrolled through a virtual design, the participants were between 18 and 89 years of age and came from some 25 US areas. Clinical history reported by participants formed the basis on which cohorts were assigned. What the recovered Cohort 3 donors had was two negative PCRs, clearance, or symptom resolution. The CDR3 has 15 amino acids. Trimming took 4 bases from V and 3 from J, leaving 15 bases between them. CDR1 and CDR2 from the germline V gene are MDHEN and SYDVKM.

Sequencing was carried out using PBMCs or T cells enriched from blood (not recorded which). The chain is built from TRBV28 and TRBJ1-1; the D is unclear. The sequence was collected from a middle-aged woman who had recovered from COVID-19. The CDR3 DNA reads as TGTGCCAGCAGTTCCTCCCCCGGCCGGGACACTGAAGCTTTCTTT. This sequence encodes CASSSSPGRDTEAFF.